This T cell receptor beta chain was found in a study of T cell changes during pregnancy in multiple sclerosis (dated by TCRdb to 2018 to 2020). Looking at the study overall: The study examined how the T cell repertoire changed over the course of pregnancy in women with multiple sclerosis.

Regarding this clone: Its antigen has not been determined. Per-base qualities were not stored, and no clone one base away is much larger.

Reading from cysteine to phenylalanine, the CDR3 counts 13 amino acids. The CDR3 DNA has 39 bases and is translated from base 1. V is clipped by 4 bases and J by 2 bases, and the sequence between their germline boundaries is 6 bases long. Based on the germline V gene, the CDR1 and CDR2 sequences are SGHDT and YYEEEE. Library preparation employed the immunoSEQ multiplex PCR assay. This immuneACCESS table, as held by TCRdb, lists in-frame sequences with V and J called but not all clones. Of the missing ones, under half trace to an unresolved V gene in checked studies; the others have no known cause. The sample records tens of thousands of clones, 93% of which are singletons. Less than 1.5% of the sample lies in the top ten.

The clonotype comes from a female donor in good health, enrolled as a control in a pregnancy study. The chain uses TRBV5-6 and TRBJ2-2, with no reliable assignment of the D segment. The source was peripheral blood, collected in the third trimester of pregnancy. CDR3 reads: CASSPQNTGELFF. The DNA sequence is TGTGCCAGCAGCCCACAAAACACCGGGGAGCTGTTTTTT. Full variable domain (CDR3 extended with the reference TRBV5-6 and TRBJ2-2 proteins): DAGVTQSPTHLIKTRGQQVTLRCSPKSGHDTVSWYQQALGQGPQFIFQYYEEEERQRGNFPDRFSGHQFPNYSSELNVNALLLGDSALYLCASSPQNTGELFFGEGSRLTVL.